A single sample gave rise to the 26 T cell receptor beta chains below, sequenced in a study of cytomegalovirus exposure and HLA in healthy donors. 60 Vbeta and 13 Jbeta primers were used in PCR. Profiling relied on immunoSEQ multiplex PCR, and the TCRdb table lists in-frame clones only, not all of them. The sample lists about 130,000 clones, around 63% occurring once. Sample: PBMCs. These receptors originate from a human donor in good health.

CDR3 sequence: CASSEIQGTNYGYTF. The DNA of the CDR3 is TGTGCCAGCAGTGAAATTCAGGGAACCAACTATGGCTACACCTTC. The chain is built from TRBV6-1 and TRBJ1-2; a weak D match, TRBD1 (5 bases). Trimming took 2 bases from V and 2 from J, leaving 12 bases between them. This CDR3 has 15 amino acids. Looked up from germline, CDR1 is MNHNS and CDR2 is SASEGT.

The V and J genes are TRBV9 and TRBJ2-1; weak D call: TRBD2 (6 bases). The CDR3 runs to 15 residues. Trimming took 0 bases from V and 4 from J, leaving 11 bases between them. Germline V gene data show CDR1 as SGDLS and CDR2 as YYNGEE. CDR3 residues: CASSVGGGAYNEQFF. DNA of the CDR3: TGTGCCAGCAGCGTAGGGGGAGGAGCTTACAATGAGCAGTTCTTC.

This clone came up once. The chain employs TRBV15 and TRBJ2-5; possibly TRBD2 for D (6 bases). The CDR3 extends over 15 amino acids. Germline V gives CDR1 LNHNV, CDR2 YYDKDF (reference sequence). The V end lost 0 bases, the J end lost 0 bases, and 8 bases lay between the germline ends. The CDR3 here is CATSRERDYQETQYF. CDR3 bases: TGTGCCACCAGCAGAGAGCGGGACTACCAAGAGACCCAGTACTTC. Complete variable domain (other parts from reference TRBV15 and TRBJ2-5): DAMVIQNPRYQVTQFGKPVTLSCSQTLNHNVMYWYQQKSSQAPKLLFHYYDKDFNNEADTPDNFQSRRPNTSFCFLDIRSPGLGDTAMYLCATSRERDYQETQYFGPGTRLLVL.

This clone was seen a few times. The CDR3: CASSVLVIDEQFF. CDR3 in DNA: TGTGCCAGCAGTGTTCTAGTTATCGATGAGCAGTTCTTC. The V gene is TRBV2, the J gene TRBJ2-1; D gene unclear. Germline assignment: CDR1 SNHLY and CDR2 FYNNEI. V was clipped by 4 bases and J by 8 bases, with 12 bases between them. This CDR3 region has 13 residues.

The V and J genes are TRBV19 and TRBJ2-7; D perhaps matches TRBD2 (6 bases). Trimming cost V 7 bases and J 0 bases, with 13 bases left between them. The CDR3 is made up of 14 amino acids. CDR1 LNHDA and CDR2 SQIVND come from the germline V gene (reference sequence). The CDR3 reads CASKLAEISYEQYF. CDR3 sequence (DNA): TGTGCCAGTAAATTAGCGGAAATCTCCTACGAGCAGTACTTC.

This clone has just a few counts. This chain uses TRBV4-3 with TRBJ2-7; the D is unclear. The CDR3 has 14 residues. CDR1 is LGHNA, CDR2 YSLEER, per germline. V was trimmed by 0 bases and J by 3 bases, leaving 9 bases between them. CDR3 DNA: TGCGCCAGCAGCCAAGATAACGGCGGCTACGAGCAGTACTTC. Translation gives CASSQDNGGYEQYF.

V is TRBV13 and J is TRBJ2-7, with 8 positions matching TRBD2. CDR1 is PRHDT and CDR2 is FYEKMQ in the germline V gene (reference sequence). This CDR3 is 16 amino acids long. The V gene end was trimmed by 4 bases and the J gene end by 2 bases; junction bases not matched to a gene: 10. The CDR3 region has the DNA TGTGCCAGCAGCTGGGGGGTCGGGGGGGCCCCCTACGAGCAGTACTTC. Protein sequence: CASSWGVGGAPYEQYF. The full variable domain, its missing parts supplied by reference TRBV13 and TRBJ2-7, is AAGVIQSPRHLIKEKRETATLKCYPIPRHDTVYWYQQGPGQDPQFLISFYEKMQSDKGSIPDRFSAQQFSDYHSELNMSSLELGDSALYFCASSWGVGGAPYEQYFGPGTRLTVT.

The V gene is TRBV11-3, the J gene TRBJ2-7, with unresolved D. The CDR3 extends over 14 amino acids. Trimming pared 0 bases from V and 3 bases from J, leaving 9 bases between. CDR1 is SGHNT, CDR2 YENEEA, per germline. The DNA of the CDR3 is TGTGCCAGCAGCTTAGAAATCCGGAGCTACGAGCAGTACTTC. Translating it yields CASSLEIRSYEQYF.

The V call is TRBV27, the J call TRBJ2-2; 12 nucleotides match TRBD2. There are 17 residues in the CDR3. Trimming at V came to 3 bases and at J to 6 bases, leaving 8 bases not matched to a gene. CDR1 and CDR2 (germline): MNHEY, SMNVEV (reference sequence). CDR3 DNA sequence: TGTGCCAGCAGTTTGACTAGCGGGAGCTTTTTGGCCGGGGAGCTGTTTTTT. As protein: CASSLTSGSFLAGELFF.

The gene calls are TRBV27 and TRBJ2-7; D is ambiguous. V shed 0 bases and J shed 0 bases, with 9 bases lying between them. This CDR3 is 15 amino acids long. Germline assignment: CDR1 MNHEY and CDR2 SMNVEV (reference sequence). CDR3 in DNA: TGTGCCAGCAGTTTATCGTTAGTCCGCTCCTACGAGCAGTACTTC. It codes for CASSLSLVRSYEQYF.

This clone was seen once. CDR3 sequence: CASSPINRGSAYGYTF. DNA of the CDR3: TGTGCCAGCAGCCCCATCAACAGGGGATCGGCCTATGGCTACACCTTC. This chain joins TRBV7-9 and TRBJ1-2, with 7 bases aligning to TRBD1. CDR3 length: 16 amino acids. Germline trimming cut 5 bases from V and 4 bases from J; bases unmatched to any gene: 13. Germline-derived CDR1 and CDR2 are SEHNR and FQNEAQ (reference sequence).

J is TRBJ1-2 and V is TRBV7-3, with 9 positions matching TRBD1. The CDR3 runs to 15 residues. In germline, CDR1 is SGHTA, CDR2 FQGTGA. With V trimmed by 5 bases and J by 2 bases, 6 bases remained unmatched. The CDR3 protein is CASSPTGGGNYGYTF. The CDR3 DNA reads as TGTGCCAGCAGCCCCACAGGGGGCGGAAACTATGGCTACACCTTC.

This clone was counted a single time. J is TRBJ2-7 and V is TRBV28; 13 bases align to TRBD2. The V and J ends lost 8 bases and 4 bases, in that order; junction bases with no gene match: 8. Looked up from germline, CDR1 is MDHEN and CDR2 is SYDVKM. The CDR3 runs 15 residues. The CDR3 sequence: CASRPPGLAGYEQYF. The CDR3 DNA reads as TGTGCCAGCCGACCGCCGGGACTAGCGGGATACGAGCAGTACTTC.

The chain has TRBV5-1 and TRBJ2-1, with a weak D call TRBD2 (5 bases). V was trimmed by 4 bases and J by 1 base, leaving 12 bases between them. Germline V gives CDR1 SGHRS, CDR2 YFSETQ. The CDR3 is 15 residues long. The CDR3 here is CASSLDYMSYNEQFF. CDR3 bases: TGCGCCAGCAGCCTTGACTATATGTCCTACAATGAGCAGTTCTTC.

The CDR3 loop reads CASSTQRDTEAFF. CDR3 in DNA: TGTGCCAGTAGTACCCAACGGGACACTGAAGCTTTCTTT. The J gene is TRBJ1-1, the V gene TRBV19; D remains unclear. Germline CDR1 LNHDA, CDR2 SQIVND (reference sequence). The CDR3 consists of 13 residues. V dropped 4 bases and J dropped 3 bases, with 9 bases sitting between them.

The chain joins TRBV4-1 to TRBJ2-6, with a tentative D call TRBD1 (6 bases). Germline V lookup: CDR1 MGHRA, CDR2 YSYEKL. This CDR3 region has 15 residues. The V end was cut by 5 bases, the J end by 4 bases, with 12 bases between. The CDR3 DNA is TGCGCCAGCAGCGCACAGGGACGCGGGGCCAACGTCCTGACTTTC. It translates to CASSAQGRGANVLTF.

The gene calls are TRBV4-1 and TRBJ2-1, with TRBD2 identical over 10 bases. J lost 7 bases, V lost 1 base, and 4 bases had no gene match. This CDR3 has 15 residues. Germline V gives CDR1 MGHRA, CDR2 YSYEKL. The CDR3 spells CASSQAIAGGNEQFF. CDR3 DNA: TGCGCCAGCAGCCAAGCCATAGCGGGAGGAAATGAGCAGTTCTTC.

The chain employs TRBV5-4 and TRBJ1-2; 7 nucleotides align to TRBD1. The CDR3 extends over 13 amino acids. Germline CDR1 is SGHNT and CDR2 is YYREEE (reference sequence). J was trimmed by 8 bases and V by 6 bases; bases with no gene match: 10. In DNA form, the CDR3 reads TGTGCCAGCACCGAACAGGGGTTGAGCGGCTACACCTTC. Its protein is CASTEQGLSGYTF. The entire variable domain, with the rest obtained from reference TRBV5-4 and TRBJ1-2, is as follows: ETGVTQSPTHLIKTRGQQVTLRCSSQSGHNTVSWYQQALGQGPQFIFQYYREEENGRGNFPPRFSGLQFPNYSSELNVNALELDDSALYLCASTEQGLSGYTFGSGTRLTVV.

The chain links TRBV27 to TRBJ2-1, with 7 positions matching TRBD1. Germline V gives CDR1 MNHEY, CDR2 SMNVEV (reference sequence). Germline trimming cut 3 bases from V and 8 bases from J; bases unmatched to any gene: 7. The CDR3 is 14 residues long. CDR3 nucleotide sequence: TGTGCCAGCAGTTTGACAGGGAACTTGGATGAGCAGTTCTTC. It is translated as CASSLTGNLDEQFF.

A remark on this clone: One end of the junction does not line up with germline, which may come from a read error. This sequence joins TRBV9 and TRBJ2-7; D ambiguous. Germline V CDR1 and CDR2: SGDLS, YYNGEE. The CDR3 loop spans 9 amino acids. As DNA, the CDR3 is TGTGCCAGCAATGGGTGGAGTAACTTC. It yields the protein CASNGWSNF.

The chain carries TRBV5-1 and TRBJ2-3; D may be TRBD2 (5 bases). This CDR3 is built from 15 residues. The V gene lost 8 bases and the J gene lost 2 bases, with 18 bases spanning the gap. The germline V gene has CDR1 SGHRS and CDR2 YFSETQ. CDR3 nucleotides: TGCGCCAGTCGCCGAACCAGCGGCTCCACAGATACGCAGTATTTT. This sequence encodes CASRRTSGSTDTQYF.

The rearrangement uses TRBV6-1 and TRBJ2-3; D unresolved. Germline V gene sequence: CDR1 MNHNS, CDR2 SASEGT. V was clipped by 7 bases and J by 6 bases, with 8 bases between them. This CDR3 comprises 11 residues. This CDR3 reads CASKLGDTQYF. The CDR3 DNA is TGTGCCAGCAAGCTCGGTGATACGCAGTATTTT.

The chain has TRBV15 and TRBJ2-2; D unclear. The V gene's germline CDR1 is LNHNV and CDR2 YYDKDF (reference sequence). V lost 0 bases and J 4 bases, leaving 9 bases between the germline ends. The CDR3 spans 15 residues. The CDR3 DNA sequence: TGTGCCACCAGCAGAGATCAACAGCTCACCGGGGAGCTGTTTTTT. Its protein product is CATSRDQQLTGELFF.

This sequence joins TRBV25-1 and TRBJ2-7; 7 positions agree with TRBD1. The germline V gene has CDR1 MGHDK and CDR2 SYGVNS. J lost 0 bases, V lost 5 bases, and 7 bases had no gene match. This CDR3 comprises 15 residues. The CDR3 reads CASSPQGTVSYEQYF. CDR3 nucleotide sequence: TGTGCCAGCAGTCCCCAAGGGACAGTCTCCTACGAGCAGTACTTC.

The chain couples TRBV2 to TRBJ2-1; 11 nucleotides match TRBD1. Losses at the gene ends were 6 bases for V and 2 bases for J; bases not matched to a gene: 3. Germline values: CDR1 SNHLY, CDR2 FYNNEI. This CDR3 has 15 residues. This CDR3 reads CASRRDRGAYNEQFF. CDR3 coding DNA: TGTGCCAGCAGACGGGACAGGGGGGCCTACAATGAGCAGTTCTTC.

This clone appeared a single time. This rearrangement joins TRBV5-1 to TRBJ1-1; 8 positions agree with TRBD1. Germline loops: CDR1 SGHRS, CDR2 YFSETQ. V shed 5 bases and J 1 base; nucleotides not matched to a gene: 4. CDR3 size: 14 residues. The CDR3 nucleotides are TGCGCCAGCAGGGGAGGGACAGGGAACACTGAAGCTTTCTTT. Amino acid sequence: CASRGGTGNTEAFF.